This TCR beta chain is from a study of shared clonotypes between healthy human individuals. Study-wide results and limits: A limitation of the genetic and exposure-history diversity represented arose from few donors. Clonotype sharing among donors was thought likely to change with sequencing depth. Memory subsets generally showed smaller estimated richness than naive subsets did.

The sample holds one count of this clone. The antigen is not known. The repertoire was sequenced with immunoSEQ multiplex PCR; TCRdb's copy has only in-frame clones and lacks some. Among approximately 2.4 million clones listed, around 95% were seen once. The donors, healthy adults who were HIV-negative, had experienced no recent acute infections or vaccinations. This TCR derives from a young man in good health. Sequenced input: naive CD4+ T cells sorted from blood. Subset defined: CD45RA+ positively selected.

In nucleotides, the CDR3 is TGTGCCAGCAGTTTGGGGGGGAAGGGAAGCAATCAGCCCCAGCATTTT. Its protein is CASSLGGKGSNQPQHF. The rearrangement links TRBV28 to TRBJ1-5; TRBD1 is a possible D gene (5 bases). Per germline, CDR1 MDHEN and CDR2 SYDVKM. The V end lost 3 bases, the J end lost 1 base, and 13 bases lay between the germline ends. CDR3 length: 16 amino acids.